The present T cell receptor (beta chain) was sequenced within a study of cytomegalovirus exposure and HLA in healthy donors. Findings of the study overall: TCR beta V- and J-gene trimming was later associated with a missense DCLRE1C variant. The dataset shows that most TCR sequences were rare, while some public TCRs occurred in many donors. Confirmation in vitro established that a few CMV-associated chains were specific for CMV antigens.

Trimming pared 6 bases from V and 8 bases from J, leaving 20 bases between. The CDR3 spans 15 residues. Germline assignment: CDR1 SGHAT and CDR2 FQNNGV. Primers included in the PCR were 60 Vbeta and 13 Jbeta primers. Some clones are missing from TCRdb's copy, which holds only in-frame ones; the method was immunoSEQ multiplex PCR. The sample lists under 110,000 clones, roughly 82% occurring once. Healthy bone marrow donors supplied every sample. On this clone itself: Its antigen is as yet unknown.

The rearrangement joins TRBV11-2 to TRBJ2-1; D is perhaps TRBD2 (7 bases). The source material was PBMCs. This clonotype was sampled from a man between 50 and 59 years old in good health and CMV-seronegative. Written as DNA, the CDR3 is TGTGCCAGCAGGTTGGGGGGGCTCAAATCCCATGAGCAGTTCTTC. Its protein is CASRLGGLKSHEQFF.